The clone carrying this TCR beta chain has just a few counts. CDR3 size: 14 residues. The V and J ends lost 4 bases and 4 bases, in that order; junction bases with no gene match: 5. Germline CDR1 is SQVTM and CDR2 is ANQGSEA. This record belongs to a study of shared clonotypes between healthy human individuals. Assay runs were performed at deep level. Across several immunoSEQ plates, the genomic DNA of each subset was split evenly. Assay used: immunoSEQ multiplex PCR; TCRdb lists only in-frame clones, some missing. The table records approximately 460,000 clones, 70% to 80% of them present only once. The sample was PBMCs. The chain has TRBV29-1 and TRBJ2-2, with 8 nucleotides matching TRBD1. This TCR derives from a woman aged 40 to 55 in good health. Some clones in this sample may be carry-over from other donors' samples. The CDR3 sequence is CSVGPGGVTGELFF. Here the CDR3 DNA reads TGCAGCGTTGGTCCAGGGGGCGTCACCGGGGAGCTGTTTTTT.